This is a list of T cell receptor beta chains from one sample in a study of blood T cell repertoires in COVID-19. The table came from immunoSEQ multiplex PCR; TCRdb's copy has only in-frame clones and leaves some out. This sample has approximately 30,000 clones; around 92% occur once, and the top ten carry 0.55% to 0.7%. The source material was peripheral blood. The receptor source for this set is a middle-aged woman with active or convalescent COVID-19. CDR3s include the opening cysteine and the closing phenylalanine or tryptophan. D genes are given only for firm matches. For some rows the clone size is stated as once, few or many, or as a class when expanded; others skip it.

d_call	clone_size	v_call	j_call	cdr3_aa	cdr3_nt
TRBD2	.	TRBV27	TRBJ2-1	CASSFRGTSGRGEQFF	TGTGCCAGCAGTTTCCGCGGGACTAGCGGGAGGGGTGAGCAGTTCTTC
TRBD2	.	TRBV10-3	TRBJ2-1	CAISDPGGGSGIFYNEQFF	TGTGCCATCAGTGACCCGGGAGGCGGGAGCGGTATTTTCTACAATGAGCAGTTCTTC
.	.	TRBV4-3	TRBJ2-1	CASSHALEALGGEQFF	TGCGCCAGCAGCCACGCACTAGAGGCACTCGGTGGTGAGCAGTTCTTC
.	.	TRBV6-5	TRBJ1-4	CASKPGLDEKLFF	TGTGCCAGCAAACCGGGACTCGATGAAAAACTGTTTTTT
.	.	TRBV5-1	TRBJ1-4	CASSLGQGAEKLFF	TGCGCCAGCAGCTTGGGCCAAGGGGCTGAAAAACTGTTTTTT
TRBD1	once	TRBV30	TRBJ2-7	CAWSVAGGTGTYEQYF	TGTGCCTGGAGTGTAGCCGGCGGGACAGGGACCTACGAGCAGTACTTC
.	.	TRBV5-5	TRBJ2-7	CASRRESSYEQYF	TGTGCCAGCAGGAGGGAGAGCTCCTACGAGCAGTACTTC
.	.	TRBV30	TRBJ2-3	CAWSAEEYRDTQYF	TGTGCCTGGAGCGCTGAGGAGTATAGAGATACGCAGTATTTT
.	.	TRBV12-3/TRBV12-4	TRBJ2-7	CASSRDNSYEQYF	TGTGCCAGCAGCCGGGACAATTCCTACGAGCAGTACTTC
.	.	TRBV19	TRBJ1-5	CASSIRGANSQPQHF	TGTGCCAGTAGTATCCGGGGGGCTAATAGTCAGCCCCAGCATTTT
.	.	TRBV19	TRBJ2-7	CASSIDSRCDYEQYF	TGTGCCAGTAGTATCGACAGTCGGTGCGACTACGAGCAGTACTTC
TRBD1	.	TRBV5-6	TRBJ1-1	CASSFDAGQGIRTEAFF	TGTGCCAGCAGCTTCGACGCGGGACAGGGGATTCGGACTGAAGCTTTCTTT
TRBD2	.	TRBV28	TRBJ2-3	CASSLLGLAGGRDTDTQYF	TGTGCCAGCAGTTTATTAGGACTAGCGGGAGGTCGGGACACAGATACGCAGTATTTT
.	.	TRBV28	TRBJ1-6	CASSSLNSYNSPLHF	TGTGCCAGCAGTTCCTTAAACTCCTATAATTCACCCCTCCACTTT
TRBD1	.	TRBV28	TRBJ2-2	CASSPQGPMNTGELFF	TGTGCCAGCAGCCCACAGGGGCCCATGAACACCGGGGAGCTGTTTTTT
.	.	TRBV18	TRBJ2-7	CASSPDTYYEQYF	TGTGCCAGCTCACCGGACACCTACTACGAGCAGTACTTC
TRBD1	.	TRBV2	TRBJ1-1	CASSTDRGAFF	TGTGCCAGCAGTACCGACAGGGGAGCTTTCTTT
.	.	TRBV2	TRBJ2-6	CASSARQVSGANVLTF	TGTGCCAGCAGTGCCCGACAGGTATCTGGGGCCAACGTCCTGACTTTC
.	.	TRBV30	TRBJ2-5	CAWSVASLEGAQYF	TGTGCCTGGAGTGTAGCCTCCCTCGAAGGGGCCCAGTACTTC
.	.	TRBV5-1	TRBJ2-7	CASSLGPRYEQYF	TGCGCCAGCAGCTTGGGGCCCCGTTACGAGCAGTACTTC
.	.	TRBV11-2	TRBJ1-2	CASSFQGNGYTF	TGTGCCAGCAGCTTTCAGGGCAATGGCTACACCTTC
TRBD1	.	TRBV6-5	TRBJ1-2	CASSYRTGDGGYTF	TGTGCCAGCAGTTACCGGACAGGGGACGGTGGCTACACCTTC
TRBD2	.	TRBV19	TRBJ2-1	CASSIEGLAGPQLWGSSYNEQFF	TGTGCCAGTAGTATCGAGGGACTAGCGGGTCCTCAGCTATGGGGAAGCTCCTACAATGAGCAGTTCTTC
TRBD1	.	TRBV19	TRBJ1-1	CASSIKGQAMNTEAFF	TGTGCCAGTAGTATAAAAGGACAGGCCATGAACACTGAAGCTTTCTTT
.	.	TRBV9	TRBJ2-1	CASSPRGAGSSYNEQFF	TGTGCCAGCAGCCCCCGCGGGGCGGGAAGCTCCTACAATGAGCAGTTCTTC
.	.	TRBV18	TRBJ2-5	CASSPLPTAMETQYF	TGTGCCAGCTCACCCCTCCCCACAGCAATGGAGACCCAGTACTTC
TRBD1	once	TRBV12-3/TRBV12-4	TRBJ2-7	CASRTGGWDEQYF	TGTGCCAGCAGGACAGGGGGGTGGGACGAGCAGTACTTC
.	.	TRBV4-2	TRBJ1-4	CASSQDSRLFF	TGTGCCAGCAGCCAAGATTCCCGACTGTTTTTT
.	few	TRBV30	TRBJ2-7	CAWNSGRGGEQYF	TGTGCCTGGAATAGTGGTAGGGGTGGCGAGCAGTACTTC
.	.	TRBV28	TRBJ2-5	CASSLLQGGTLVGETQYF	TGTGCCAGCAGTTTATTACAGGGAGGGACGTTGGTGGGGGAGACCCAGTACTTC
.	once	TRBV2	TRBJ1-5	CASRTEAGQPQHF	TGTGCCAGCAGGACGGAGGCGGGTCAGCCCCAGCATTTT
.	.	TRBV19	TRBJ2-5	CASSSGDSQETQYF	TGTGCCAGTAGTAGTGGTGACAGCCAAGAGACCCAGTACTTC
TRBD1	.	TRBV19	TRBJ2-2	CASATLGQFNTGELFF	TGTGCCAGCGCCACCTTGGGACAGTTTAACACCGGGGAGCTGTTTTTT
.	.	TRBV1	TRBJ2-4	CTSSQDGLVLAGRPHENIQYF	TGCACCAGCAGCCAAGATGGCCTCGTCCTAGCGGGGCGACCGCACGAAAACATTCAGTACTTC
TRBD1	once	TRBV10-3	TRBJ1-1	CAIRETGFEAFF	TGTGCCATCAGGGAGACAGGGTTTGAAGCTTTCTTT
TRBD2	.	TRBV27	TRBJ2-7	CASSLTRREVGYEQYF	TGTGCCAGCAGTTTGACTAGGCGGGAGGTCGGCTACGAGCAGTACTTC
.	.	TRBV7-2	TRBJ2-2	CASSLSQGLNTGELFF	TGTGCCAGCAGCTTATCGCAGGGGTTGAACACCGGGGAGCTGTTTTTT
.	.	TRBV10-3	TRBJ2-7	CAISAHPSSYEQYF	TGTGCCATCAGTGCCCATCCGAGCTCCTACGAGCAGTACTTC
.	.	TRBV3-1/TRBV3-2	TRBJ2-7	CASSQGRMVTYEQYF	TGTGCCAGCAGCCAAGGGAGGATGGTAACCTACGAGCAGTACTTC
.	few	TRBV6-2/TRBV6-3	TRBJ1-2	CASSYGAGVNYGYTF	TGTGCCAGCAGTTACGGGGCTGGGGTTAACTATGGCTACACCTTC
.	.	TRBV4-2	TRBJ1-5	CASSQRTGRGDQPQHF	TGTGCCAGCAGCCAACGAACCGGCAGGGGCGATCAGCCCCAGCATTTT
.	.	TRBV9	TRBJ2-5	CASSVDPLGGSQETQYF	TGTGCCAGCAGCGTAGATCCTCTGGGGGGATCTCAAGAGACCCAGTACTTC
.	.	TRBV7-9	TRBJ2-2	CASSPLLATNTGELFF	TGTGCCAGCAGCCCCCTCCTAGCCACGAACACCGGGGAGCTGTTTTTT
TRBD1	.	TRBV7-8	TRBJ2-7	CASSTTRQGAYEQYF	TGTGCCAGCAGCACCACCCGACAGGGGGCCTACGAGCAGTACTTC
TRBD1	.	TRBV27	TRBJ1-3	CASSSYRGGGNTIYF	TGTGCCAGCAGCTCCTACAGGGGCGGTGGAAACACCATATATTTT
TRBD1	.	TRBV30	TRBJ1-5	CAWSGGQGARSNQPQHF	TGTGCCTGGAGTGGAGGACAGGGGGCTCGAAGCAATCAGCCCCAGCATTTT
TRBD1	.	TRBV20-1	TRBJ2-7	CSASADRGDTYEQYF	TGCAGTGCTAGTGCAGACAGGGGGGACACCTACGAGCAGTACTTC
TRBD2	.	TRBV7-7	TRBJ2-1	CASSLAGTSGGYNEQFF	TGTGCTAGCAGCTTAGCCGGGACTAGCGGGGGCTACAATGAGCAGTTCTTC
.	.	TRBV30	TRBJ2-7	CAWSPGTFAAYEQYF	TGTGCCTGGAGCCCCGGGACTTTTGCCGCCTACGAGCAGTACTTC
.	.	TRBV19	TRBJ2-5	CASSIWGPQETQYF	TGTGCCAGTAGTATATGGGGGCCCCAAGAGACCCAGTACTTC
.	once	TRBV10-1	TRBJ1-1	CASSSTKSWAEGNTEAFF	TGCGCCAGCAGCTCTACTAAGTCGTGGGCGGAGGGGAACACTGAAGCTTTCTTT
TRBD1	.	TRBV27	TRBJ1-2	CASSLNRGLGYTF	TGTGCCAGCAGTCTGAACAGGGGGCTCGGCTACACCTTC